A single sample is the source of the 25 T cell receptor beta chains below, sequenced in a study of blood T cell repertoires in COVID-19. Clones were read by immunoSEQ multiplex PCR, and TCRdb kept only the in-frame ones, dropping some. The sample carries over 200,000 clones, roughly 80% recorded once. Sequenced sample: peripheral blood. These receptors were taken from a woman of 80 years or more with COVID-19, enrolled during active disease.

The table lists this clone with a few counts. The chain couples TRBV28 to TRBJ2-1, with a tentative D call TRBD2 (6 bases). The CDR3 runs 17 residues. V dropped 5 bases and J dropped 0 bases, with 17 bases sitting between them. Germline values: CDR1 MDHEN, CDR2 SYDVKM. The CDR3 here is CASSTEDYLSSYNEQFF. In nucleotides, the CDR3 is TGTGCCAGCAGTACGGAGGACTACCTGAGCTCCTACAATGAGCAGTTCTTC.

This clone was found once. The chain combines TRBV29-1 with TRBJ2-7; no definite D call. The V end was cut by 8 bases, the J end by 3 bases, with 11 bases between. There are 11 residues in the CDR3. The germline gives CDR1 SQVTM, CDR2 ANQGSEA. CDR3: CSYGEFYEQYF. DNA for the CDR3: TGCAGCTACGGAGAGTTCTACGAGCAGTACTTC.

The sample holds one count of this clone. V gene TRBV9 combines with J gene TRBJ2-7, with TRBD2 identical over 12 bases. Germline V gene lookup returns CDR1 SGDLS and CDR2 YYNGEE. The CDR3 is 15 amino acids. The V and J ends lost 2 bases and 1 base, in that order; junction bases with no gene match: 1. The CDR3 here is CASSVGTSGSYEQYF. The DNA for the CDR3 is TGTGCCAGCAGCGTTGGGACTAGCGGGTCCTACGAGCAGTACTTC.

J is TRBJ1-1 and V is TRBV2; D unresolved. This CDR3 is 11 amino acids long. Trimming stripped 8 bases from V and 2 bases from J, with 6 bases between. Germline V CDR1 and CDR2: SNHLY, FYNNEI. CDR3 in DNA: TGTGCCAGCTCCCTAAACACTGAAGCTTTCTTT. It specifies CASSLNTEAFF.

V usage is TRBV5-4 and J usage is TRBJ1-1; possibly TRBD1 for D (5 bases). This CDR3 region has 16 residues. V lost 2 bases to trimming and J lost 1 base, with 15 bases between them. Germline lookup yields CDR1 SGHNT and CDR2 YYREEE (reference sequence). CDR3 DNA: TGTGCCAGCAGCTTAGGTCTTCGCGGGGCGAACACTGAAGCTTTCTTT. Protein: CASSLGLRGANTEAFF.

The chain is built from TRBV11-3 and TRBJ2-1; 11 nucleotides match TRBD2. V shed 4 bases, J shed 1 base, and the junction held 9 bases outside the gene matches. The CDR3 is 18 residues long. CDR1 is SGHNT and CDR2 is YENEEA in the germline V gene. CDR3 DNA: TGTGCCAGCAGCTCAACCGGGACTAGCGGCATTTCCTACAATGAGCAGTTCTTC. Translated: CASSSTGTSGISYNEQFF. Variable domain in full (rest from reference TRBV11-3 and TRBJ2-1): EAGVVQSPRYKIIEKKQPVAFWCNPISGHNTLYWYLQNLGQGPELLIRYENEEAVDDSQLPKDRFSAERLKGVDSTLKIQPAELGDSAVYLCASSSTGTSGISYNEQFFGPGTRLTVL.

The CDR3 protein is CASKEAGEGTEAFF. The CDR3, as DNA: TGCGCCAGCAAGGAGGCAGGGGAGGGAACTGAAGCTTTCTTT. The J gene is TRBJ1-1, the V gene TRBV5-1, with a tentative D call TRBD1 (6 bases). This CDR3 is 14 amino acids long. Germline-derived CDR1 and CDR2 are SGHRS and YFSETQ. V lost 6 bases and J 5 bases, leaving 17 bases between the germline ends.

J is TRBJ1-5 and V is TRBV27; no clear D. There are 15 residues in the CDR3. Trimming left V 2 bases short and J 2 bases short, with 10 bases between. The germline V gene has CDR1 MNHEY and CDR2 SMNVEV (reference sequence). The CDR3 reads CASSLRDVGNQPQHF. The CDR3, as DNA: TGTGCCAGCAGTTTACGGGATGTCGGCAATCAGCCCCAGCATTTT.

The chain has TRBV19 and TRBJ2-7; 7 bases agree with TRBD2. Germline CDR1 and CDR2: LNHDA and SQIVND (reference sequence). Germline trimming cut 5 bases from V and 5 bases from J; bases unmatched to any gene: 6. The CDR3 is 13 residues long. The CDR3 DNA sequence: TGTGCCAGTAGTGGGCCCGGGACTAACGAGCAGTACTTC. Translating it yields CASSGPGTNEQYF.

The V gene is TRBV20-1, the J gene TRBJ1-4; the D is unclear. Trimming took 6 bases from V and 8 from J, leaving 7 bases between them. CDR1 DFQATT and CDR2 SNEGSKA come from the germline V gene (reference sequence). The CDR3 is 10 amino acids. The CDR3 is CSAAGEKLFF. CDR3 DNA: TGCAGTGCGGCAGGCGAAAAACTGTTTTTT.

The chain couples TRBV19 to TRBJ2-1, with 13 bases aligning to TRBD2. Germline CDR1 is LNHDA and CDR2 is SQIVND (reference sequence). The CDR3 sequence is 17 residues long. After removal of 9 bases from V and 0 bases from J, the junction contained 8 bases not matched to a gene. Written as DNA, the CDR3 is TGTGCCAGCTCCGAAGGACTAGCGGGAGTCTCCTACAATGAGCAGTTCTTC. Its protein product is CASSEGLAGVSYNEQFF.

The chain links TRBV6-1 to TRBJ2-4; 11 bases map to TRBD1. Germline loops: CDR1 MNHNS, CDR2 SASEGT. The trim removed 4 bases at V and 8 bases at J, leaving 10 bases unmatched. The CDR3 runs 16 residues. The CDR3 loop reads CASSAYRTGGLDIQYF. As DNA, the CDR3 is TGTGCCAGCAGTGCCTACAGGACAGGGGGCTTGGACATTCAGTACTTC.

The chain is built from TRBV28 and TRBJ1-3; TRBD1 agrees at 7 bases. CDR1 MDHEN and CDR2 SYDVKM come from the germline V gene. V was clipped by 6 bases and J by 4 bases; unmatched bases: 3. This CDR3 region has 13 residues. The CDR3 DNA sequence: TGTGCCAGCAGACAGGGGTCCGGAAACACCATATATTTT. It encodes CASRQGSGNTIYF. Supplemented by reference TRBV28 and TRBJ1-3, the full variable domain reads DVKVTQSSRYLVKRTGEKVFLECVQDMDHENMFWYRQDPGLGLRLIYFSYDVKMKEKGDIPEGYSVSREKKERFSLILESASTNQTSMYLCASRQGSGNTIYFGEGSWLTVV.

The chain links TRBV14 to TRBJ2-2; 7 nucleotides line up with TRBD1. After removal of 4 bases from V and 2 bases from J, the junction contained 10 bases not matched to a gene. The CDR3 has 17 amino acids. Germline values: CDR1 SGHDN, CDR2 FVKESK. The chain's CDR3 is CASSRGGYRGNTGELFF. The CDR3 DNA follows: TGTGCCAGCAGCCGGGGCGGTTACAGGGGTAACACCGGGGAGCTGTTTTTT.

The chain employs TRBV3-1 (or the pseudogene TRBV3-2) and TRBJ1-1, with D possibly being TRBD1 (5 bases). The V end lost 0 bases, the J end lost 4 bases, and 12 bases lay between the germline ends. In germline, CDR1 is LGHDT, CDR2 YNNKEL (reference sequence). The CDR3 runs to 15 residues. The CDR3 is CASSQDPLGGTEAFF. The CDR3 DNA follows: TGTGCCAGCAGCCAAGATCCCCTGGGGGGCACTGAAGCTTTCTTT.

This sequence joins TRBV5-4 and TRBJ2-5, with TRBD1 identical over 7 bases. V dropped 2 bases and J dropped 9; count of bases not matched to a gene: 4. Germline V gives CDR1 SGHNT, CDR2 YYREEE (reference sequence). This CDR3 spans 12 amino acids. CDR3 protein: CASSLGGQAQYF. Written as DNA, the CDR3 is TGTGCCAGCAGCTTAGGAGGACAGGCCCAGTACTTC.

This clone has only one observation. This sequence joins TRBV12-3 or TRBV12-4 and TRBJ1-1; D remains ambiguous. Trimming pared 3 bases from V and 3 bases from J, leaving 8 bases between. The CDR3 loop spans 13 amino acids. The CDR3 spells CASSFGEDTEAFF. The CDR3 coding sequence is TGTGCCAGCAGTTTTGGGGAGGACACTGAAGCTTTCTTT.

The V call is TRBV5-1, the J call TRBJ1-2; 8 bases agree with TRBD1. CDR3 length: 14 residues. Trimming took 5 bases from V and 6 from J; bases not matched to a gene: 9. The germline V gene encodes CDR1 SGHRS and CDR2 YFSETQ. The CDR3 sequence: CASRSTQGANGYTF. In DNA form, the CDR3 reads TGCGCCAGCAGATCAACTCAGGGGGCGAATGGCTACACCTTC.

The rearrangement joins TRBV6-5 to TRBJ1-2, with 10 nucleotides matching TRBD1. The V and J ends lost 4 bases and 3 bases, in that order; junction bases with no gene match: 2. The CDR3 contains 14 residues. In germline, CDR1 is MNHEY, CDR2 SVGAGI. The DNA for the CDR3 is TGTGCCAGCAGTTGGACAGGGGGGTACTATGGCTACACCTTC. It encodes CASSWTGGYYGYTF.

The chain recombines TRBV5-1 with TRBJ2-7; 7 nucleotides align to TRBD2. The germline gives CDR1 SGHRS, CDR2 YFSETQ. With V trimmed by 7 bases and J by 1 base, 5 bases remained unmatched. The CDR3 is 13 residues long. Written as DNA, the CDR3 is TGCGCCAGCGGATGGGGGGGATCCTACGAGCAGTACTTC. It codes for CASGWGGSYEQYF.

The rearrangement uses TRBV4-2 and TRBJ1-2; 9 bases fit TRBD1. The junction had 6 bases not matched to a gene; V was cut back by 0 bases and J by 4 bases. Germline V lookup: CDR1 LGHNA, CDR2 YNFKEQ. The CDR3 extends over 16 amino acids. The CDR3 loop reads CASSQDWDRVSYGYTF. CDR3 DNA sequence: TGTGCCAGCAGCCAAGATTGGGACAGGGTATCCTATGGCTACACCTTC.

Only a few counts were recorded for this clone. The V and J genes are TRBV10-3 and TRBJ2-7; 8 bases map to TRBD2. V lost 7 bases and J lost 5; bases outside the gene matches: 10. The CDR3 covers 14 residues. The germline V gene encodes CDR1 ENHRY and CDR2 SYGVKD. The CDR3: CAITKGLDADEQYF. The CDR3 bases are TGTGCCATCACCAAGGGACTAGATGCCGACGAGCAGTACTTC.

Here the CDR3 reads CASSELRRAVDYGYTF. As DNA, the CDR3 is TGTGCCAGCAGTGAGTTGAGGCGGGCCGTTGATTATGGCTACACCTTC. The gene calls are TRBV6-1 and TRBJ1-2; the D is unclear. Germline values: CDR1 MNHNS, CDR2 SASEGT. V lost 3 bases and J 5 bases, leaving 19 bases between the germline ends. The CDR3 has 16 residues.

The CDR3 bases are TGTGCCAGCAGCTCTAGAGTCGGCGAGCAGTACTTC. Protein: CASSSRVGEQYF. The rearrangement links TRBV27 to TRBJ2-7; D gene uncertain. CDR3 size: 12 residues. The V gene's germline CDR1 is MNHEY and CDR2 SMNVEV (reference sequence). Trimming cost V 6 bases and J 6 bases, with 12 bases left between them.

This chain links TRBV18 with TRBJ1-2, with a possible D match to TRBD1 (6 bases). The germline V and J ends were trimmed by 4 bases and 8 bases, with 11 bases remaining between them. The CDR3 totals 12 residues. Germline V gene sequence: CDR1 KGHSH, CDR2 LQKENI. The CDR3 nucleotides read TGTGCCAGCTCACGGGACATGAGGGGCTACACCTTC. Residues: CASSRDMRGYTF.